This TCR beta chain originates from a study of spatial heterogeneity in lung cancer. TCRdb reprocessed the 5' RACE reads via MiXCR and lists one record per CDR3 protein. Found here are some 55,000 distinct CDR3 sequences, nearly 6.5% of them singletons; the top ten hold about 15%. Unmatched junction bases numbered 3, after V lost 5 bases and J lost 3 bases. Germline V gene lookup returns CDR1 SEHNR and CDR2 FQNEAQ (reference sequence). The CDR3 has 15 amino acids. This clonotype was counted at least ten times. Stated time point: sample taken at primary tumor resection. The TCR was taken from a female donor with early-stage non-small cell lung cancer. The rearrangement links TRBV7-9 to TRBJ2-2; 10 bases are shared with TRBD1. The specimen was PBMCs, collected at surgery. CDR3 loop: CASSRDRGDTGELFF. Here the CDR3 DNA reads TGTGCCAGCAGCCGGGACAGGGGAGACACCGGGGAGCTGTTTTTT.